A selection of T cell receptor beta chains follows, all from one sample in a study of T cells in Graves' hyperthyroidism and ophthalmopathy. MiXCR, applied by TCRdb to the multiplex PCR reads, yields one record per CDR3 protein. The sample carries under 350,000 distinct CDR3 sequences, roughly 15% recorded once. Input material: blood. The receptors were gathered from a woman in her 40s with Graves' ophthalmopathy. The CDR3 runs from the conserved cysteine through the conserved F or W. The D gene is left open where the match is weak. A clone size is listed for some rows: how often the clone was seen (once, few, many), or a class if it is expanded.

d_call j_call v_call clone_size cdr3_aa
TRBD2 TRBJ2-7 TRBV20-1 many CSARGWPAGGSYEQYF
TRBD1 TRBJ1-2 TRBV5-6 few CASSLLAPTGNYGYTF
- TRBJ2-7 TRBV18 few CASSPPEGYEQYF
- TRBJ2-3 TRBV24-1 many CATSEVVTGTDTQYF
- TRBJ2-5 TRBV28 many CASSFGSGVSETQYF
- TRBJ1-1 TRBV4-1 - CASSQSFVGRTEAFF
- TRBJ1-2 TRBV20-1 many CSARDGGYYGYTF
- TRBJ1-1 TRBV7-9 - CASSRVERVGWQAVMNTEAFF
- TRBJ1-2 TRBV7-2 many CASSFGRAGANYGYTF
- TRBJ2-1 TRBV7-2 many CASSPSGGAYNEQFF
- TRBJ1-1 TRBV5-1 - CASSLEGHTEAFF